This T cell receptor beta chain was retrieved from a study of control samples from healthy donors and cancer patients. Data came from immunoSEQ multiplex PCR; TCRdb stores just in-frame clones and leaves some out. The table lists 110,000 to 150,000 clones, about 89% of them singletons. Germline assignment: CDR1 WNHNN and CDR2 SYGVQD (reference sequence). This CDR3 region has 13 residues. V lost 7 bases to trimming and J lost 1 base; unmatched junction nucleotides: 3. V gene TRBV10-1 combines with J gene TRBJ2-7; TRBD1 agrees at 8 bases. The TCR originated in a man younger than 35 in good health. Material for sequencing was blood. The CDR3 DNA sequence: TGCGCCAGCATCCGGGACAGGTCCTACGAGCAGTACTTC. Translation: CASIRDRSYEQYF.